This TCR beta chain was profiled in a study of shared clonotypes between healthy human individuals. This CDR3 spans 18 amino acids. Germline V CDR1 and CDR2: SEHNR, FQNEAQ (reference sequence). V shed 4 bases and J 1 base; nucleotides not matched to a gene: 9. Terminally differentiated effector memory CD45RA+ cells were excluded from the naive CD8 cells, which were CD45RO-negative and positively selected for CCR7. Generated by immunoSEQ multiplex PCR, the TCRdb table keeps only in-frame clones and is missing some. The sample records 630,000 or so clones, 95% to 98% being singletons. Sequencing used naive CD8+ T cells sorted from blood. The source of this sequence is a man aged 25 to 45 in good health. The chain is built from TRBV7-9 and TRBJ2-1; TRBD2 matches at 11 bases. The CDR3 protein is CASSSPGLAGYSYNEQFF. The DNA for the CDR3 is TGTGCCAGCAGCTCGCCTGGACTAGCGGGTTATTCCTACAATGAGCAGTTCTTC.